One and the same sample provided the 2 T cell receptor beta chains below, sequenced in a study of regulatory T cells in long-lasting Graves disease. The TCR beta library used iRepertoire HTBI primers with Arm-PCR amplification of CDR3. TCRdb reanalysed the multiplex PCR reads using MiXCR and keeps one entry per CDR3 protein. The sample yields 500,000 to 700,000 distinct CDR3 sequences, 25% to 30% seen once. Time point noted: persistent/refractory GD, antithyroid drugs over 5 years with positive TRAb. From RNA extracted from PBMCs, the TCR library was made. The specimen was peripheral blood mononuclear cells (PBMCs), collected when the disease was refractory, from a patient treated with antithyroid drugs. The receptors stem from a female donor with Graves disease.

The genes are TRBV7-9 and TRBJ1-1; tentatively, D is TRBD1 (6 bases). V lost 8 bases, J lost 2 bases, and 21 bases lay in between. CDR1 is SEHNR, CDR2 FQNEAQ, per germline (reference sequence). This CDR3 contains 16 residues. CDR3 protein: CASFYRGKLRNTEAFF. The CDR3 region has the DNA TGTGCCAGCTTTTATAGGGGGAAATTAAGAAACACTGAAGCTTTCTTT.

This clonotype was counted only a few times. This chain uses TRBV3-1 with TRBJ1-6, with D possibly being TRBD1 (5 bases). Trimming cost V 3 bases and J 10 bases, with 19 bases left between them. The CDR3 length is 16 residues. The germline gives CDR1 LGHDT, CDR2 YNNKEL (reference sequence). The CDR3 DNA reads TGTGCCAGCAGCCATACCGAGGAAGTTAGGGACTCACCCCTCCACTTT. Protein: CASSHTEEVRDSPLHF.